The next 5 T cell receptor beta chains were all read from a single sample in a study of T cell responses to AZD1222 COVID-19 vaccine. Sequencing was performed with immunoSEQ multiplex PCR; in TCRdb, only in-frame clones are kept and a portion is missing. This sample carries more than 90,000 clones, around nine tenths of them seen once, and the ten largest clones take 1% to 1.5%. This specimen was peripheral blood, taken on day 0 of AZD1222 vaccination. Source of these receptors: an adult in good health.

This clone was recorded only once. This rearrangement joins TRBV6-5 to TRBJ2-1; maybe TRBD2 (5 bases). The CDR3 is made up of 15 amino acids. Per germline, CDR1 MNHEY and CDR2 SVGAGI. Trimming took off 2 bases at V and 6 bases at J, with 14 bases between the two ends. CDR3 residues: CASSYPLSGVNEQFF. For the CDR3, the DNA is TGTGCCAGCAGTTACCCACTGTCCGGGGTCAATGAGCAGTTCTTC.

The gene calls are TRBV27 and TRBJ1-4, with D possibly TRBD1 on 6 matching bases. V was clipped by 2 bases and J by 7 bases, with 11 bases between them. This CDR3 has 14 residues. Germline V gene sequence: CDR1 MNHEY, CDR2 SMNVEV (reference sequence). The CDR3 loop is CASSLTGRPEKLFF. DNA of the CDR3: TGTGCCAGCAGTTTAACAGGGCGCCCTGAAAAACTGTTTTTT.

The sample holds a few counts of this clone. This rearrangement joins TRBV7-2 to TRBJ1-1; maybe TRBD1 (6 bases). V lost 2 bases, J lost 5 bases, and 12 bases lay in between. CDR1 and CDR2 from the germline V gene are SGHTA and FQGNSA. This CDR3 is built from 14 residues. CDR3 loop: CASSLYQGRTEAFF. Written as DNA, the CDR3 is TGTGCCAGCAGCTTATATCAGGGGCGGACTGAAGCTTTCTTT.

This clone has only one observation. This chain connects TRBV3-1 (or the pseudogene TRBV3-2) to TRBJ2-1, with D perhaps matching TRBD1 (6 bases). V was trimmed by 0 bases and J by 6 bases, leaving 21 bases between them. This CDR3 is built from 18 residues. The germline gives CDR1 LGHDT, CDR2 YNNKEL (reference sequence). The CDR3 bases are TGTGCCAGCAGCCAAGATGAGGGGGATCCCTACCTCCCCAATGAGCAGTTCTTC. Amino acid sequence: CASSQDEGDPYLPNEQFF.

This rearrangement joins TRBV7-2 to TRBJ2-1, with D maybe TRBD1 (5 bases). This CDR3 comprises 15 residues. Trimming took 0 bases from V and 9 from J, leaving 15 bases between them. Germline values: CDR1 SGHTA, CDR2 FQGNSA. The CDR3 nucleotides read TGTGCCAGCAGCTTAGCAGGCTGGGGCCGAGGTGAGCAGTTCTTC. Amino acids: CASSLAGWGRGEQFF.